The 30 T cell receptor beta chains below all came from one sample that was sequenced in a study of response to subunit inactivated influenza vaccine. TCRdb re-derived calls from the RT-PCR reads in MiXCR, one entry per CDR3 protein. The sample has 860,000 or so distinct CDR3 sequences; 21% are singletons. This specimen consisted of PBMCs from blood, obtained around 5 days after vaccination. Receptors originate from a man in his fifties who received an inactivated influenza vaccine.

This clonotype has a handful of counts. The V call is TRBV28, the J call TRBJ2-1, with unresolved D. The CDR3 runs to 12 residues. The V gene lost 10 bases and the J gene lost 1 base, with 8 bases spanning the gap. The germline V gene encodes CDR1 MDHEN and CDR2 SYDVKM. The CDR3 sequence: CATEGSYNEQFF. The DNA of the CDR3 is TGTGCCACCGAAGGTTCCTACAATGAGCAGTTCTTC.

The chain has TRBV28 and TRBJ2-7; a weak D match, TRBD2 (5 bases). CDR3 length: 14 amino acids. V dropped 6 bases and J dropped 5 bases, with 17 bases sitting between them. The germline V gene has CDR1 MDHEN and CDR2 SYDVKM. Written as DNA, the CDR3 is TGTGCCAGCAGCCCCGCGGGTGGCTTTGACGAGCAGTACTTC. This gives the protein CASSPAGGFDEQYF.

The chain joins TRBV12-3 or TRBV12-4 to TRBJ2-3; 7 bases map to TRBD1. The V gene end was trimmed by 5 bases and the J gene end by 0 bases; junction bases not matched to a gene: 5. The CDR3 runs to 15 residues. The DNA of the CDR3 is TGTGCCAGCAGTCCCCGGGGACAGAGCACAGATACGCAGTATTTT. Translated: CASSPRGQSTDTQYF.

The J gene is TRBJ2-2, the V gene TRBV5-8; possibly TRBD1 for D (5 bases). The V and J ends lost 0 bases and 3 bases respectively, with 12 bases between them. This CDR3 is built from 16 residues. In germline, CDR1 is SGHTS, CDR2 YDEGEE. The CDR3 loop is CASSLEGEGDTGELFF. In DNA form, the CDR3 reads TGTGCCAGCAGCTTGGAAGGGGAAGGGGACACCGGGGAGCTGTTTTTT.

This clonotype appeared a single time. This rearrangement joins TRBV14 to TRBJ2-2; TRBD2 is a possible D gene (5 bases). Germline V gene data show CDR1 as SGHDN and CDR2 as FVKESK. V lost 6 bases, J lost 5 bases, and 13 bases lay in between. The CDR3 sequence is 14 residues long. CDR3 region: CASSGGSSTGELFF. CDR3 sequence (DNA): TGTGCCAGCAGTGGTGGGAGTAGTACCGGGGAGCTGTTTTTT.

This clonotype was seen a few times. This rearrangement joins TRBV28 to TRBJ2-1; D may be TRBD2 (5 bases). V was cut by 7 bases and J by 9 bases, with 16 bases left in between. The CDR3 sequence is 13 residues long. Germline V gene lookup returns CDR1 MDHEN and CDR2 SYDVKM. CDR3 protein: CASTLGRRSEQFF. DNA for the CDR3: TGTGCCAGCACTTTGGGTCGGAGGAGTGAGCAGTTCTTC. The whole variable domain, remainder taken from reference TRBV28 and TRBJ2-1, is DVKVTQSSRYLVKRTGEKVFLECVQDMDHENMFWYRQDPGLGLRLIYFSYDVKMKEKGDIPEGYSVSREKKERFSLILESASTNQTSMYLCASTLGRRSEQFFGPGTRLTVL.

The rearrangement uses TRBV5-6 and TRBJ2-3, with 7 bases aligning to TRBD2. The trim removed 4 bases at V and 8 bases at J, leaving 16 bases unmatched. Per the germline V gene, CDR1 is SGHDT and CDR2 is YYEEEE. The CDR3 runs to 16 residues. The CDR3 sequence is CASSLGLGLTLGTQYF. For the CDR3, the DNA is TGTGCCAGCAGCCTCGGACTAGGCCTAACCCTGGGTACGCAGTATTTT.

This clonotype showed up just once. The CDR3 region has the DNA TGTGCCAGCGGGGCAGGGGTCGGGTCCTACGAGCAGTACTTC. This encodes CASGAGVGSYEQYF. The chain recombines TRBV6-1 with TRBJ2-7, with D possibly matching TRBD1 (6 bases). Per germline, CDR1 MNHNS and CDR2 SASEGT. The CDR3 totals 14 residues. V lost 8 bases and J 1 base, leaving 15 bases between the germline ends.

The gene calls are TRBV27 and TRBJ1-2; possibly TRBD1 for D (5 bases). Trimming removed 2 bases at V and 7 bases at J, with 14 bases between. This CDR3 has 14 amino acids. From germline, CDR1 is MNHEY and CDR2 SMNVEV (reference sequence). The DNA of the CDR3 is TGTGCCAGCAGTTTACGGGCGGGGACGGGTGGCTACACCTTC. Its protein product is CASSLRAGTGGYTF.

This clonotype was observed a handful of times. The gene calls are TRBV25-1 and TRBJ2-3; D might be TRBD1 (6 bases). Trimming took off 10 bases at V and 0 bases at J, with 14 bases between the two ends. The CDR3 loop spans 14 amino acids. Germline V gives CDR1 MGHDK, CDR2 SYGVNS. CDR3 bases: TGTGCCACCAAGACAGGCAAAAGCACAGATACGCAGTATTTT. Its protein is CATKTGKSTDTQYF.

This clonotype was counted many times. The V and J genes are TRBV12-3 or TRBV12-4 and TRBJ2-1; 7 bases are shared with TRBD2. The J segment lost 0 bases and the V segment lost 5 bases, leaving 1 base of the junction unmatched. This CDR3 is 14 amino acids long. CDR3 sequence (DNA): TGTGCCAGCAGTGGCGGGAGCTCCTACAATGAGCAGTTCTTC. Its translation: CASSGGSSYNEQFF.

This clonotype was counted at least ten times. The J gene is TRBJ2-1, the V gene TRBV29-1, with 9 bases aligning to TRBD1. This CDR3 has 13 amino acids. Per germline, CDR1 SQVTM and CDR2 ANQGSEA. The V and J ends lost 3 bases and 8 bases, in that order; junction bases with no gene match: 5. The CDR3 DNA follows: TGCAGCGTTGAGGGACAGGGTTTCGATGAGCAGTTCTTC. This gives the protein CSVEGQGFDEQFF.

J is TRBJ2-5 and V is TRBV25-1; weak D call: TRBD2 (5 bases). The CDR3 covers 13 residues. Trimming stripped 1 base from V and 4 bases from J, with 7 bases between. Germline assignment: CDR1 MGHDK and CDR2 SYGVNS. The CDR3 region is CASSEWGAETQYF. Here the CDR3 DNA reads TGTGCCAGCAGTGAATGGGGAGCAGAGACCCAGTACTTC.

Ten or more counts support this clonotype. The CDR3 nucleotides read TGTGCCAGCAGATACAGGACCTCTAGCACAGATACGCAGTATTTT. This translates into CASRYRTSSTDTQYF. The rearrangement uses TRBV28 and TRBJ2-3, with D possibly matching TRBD1 (5 bases). CDR3 length: 15 residues. The V and J ends lost 6 bases and 0 bases respectively, with 13 bases between them. The germline CDR1 and CDR2 sequences are MDHEN and SYDVKM.

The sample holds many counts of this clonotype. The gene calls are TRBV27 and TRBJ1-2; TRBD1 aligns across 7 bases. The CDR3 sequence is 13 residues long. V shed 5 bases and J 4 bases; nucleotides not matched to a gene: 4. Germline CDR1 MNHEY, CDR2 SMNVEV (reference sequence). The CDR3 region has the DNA TGTGCCAGCAGTCCACAGGGGAGCTATGGCTACACCTTC. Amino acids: CASSPQGSYGYTF.

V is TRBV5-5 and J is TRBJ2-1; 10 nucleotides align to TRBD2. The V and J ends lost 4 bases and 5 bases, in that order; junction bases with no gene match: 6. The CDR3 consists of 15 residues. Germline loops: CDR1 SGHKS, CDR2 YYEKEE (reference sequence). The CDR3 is CASSLLAGRDNEQFF. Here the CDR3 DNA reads TGTGCCAGCAGCCTACTAGCGGGACGCGACAATGAGCAGTTCTTC. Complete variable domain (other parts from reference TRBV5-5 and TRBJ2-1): DAGVTQSPTHLIKTRGQQVTLRCSPISGHKSVSWYQQVLGQGPQFIFQYYEKEERGRGNFPDRFSARQFPNYSSELNVNALLLGDSALYLCASSLLAGRDNEQFFGPGTRLTVL.

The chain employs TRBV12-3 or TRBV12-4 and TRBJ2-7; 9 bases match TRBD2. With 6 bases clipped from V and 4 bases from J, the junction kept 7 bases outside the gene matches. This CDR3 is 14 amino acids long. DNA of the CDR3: TGTGCCAGCAGCAAAGCGGGGGGAAGATACGAGCAGTACTTC. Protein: CASSKAGGRYEQYF.

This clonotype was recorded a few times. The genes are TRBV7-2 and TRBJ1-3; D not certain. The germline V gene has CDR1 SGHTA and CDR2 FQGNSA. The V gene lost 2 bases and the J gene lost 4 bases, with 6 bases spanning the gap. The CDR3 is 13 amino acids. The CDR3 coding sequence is TGTGCCAGCAGCTTATTTGACGGAAACACCATATATTTT. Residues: CASSLFDGNTIYF. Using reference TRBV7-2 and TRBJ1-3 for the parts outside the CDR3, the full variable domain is GAGVSQSPSNKVTEKGKDVELRCDPISGHTALYWYRQSLGQGLEFLIYFQGNSAPDKSGLPSDRFSAERTGGSVSTLTIQRTQQEDSAVYLCASSLFDGNTIYFGEGSWLTVV.

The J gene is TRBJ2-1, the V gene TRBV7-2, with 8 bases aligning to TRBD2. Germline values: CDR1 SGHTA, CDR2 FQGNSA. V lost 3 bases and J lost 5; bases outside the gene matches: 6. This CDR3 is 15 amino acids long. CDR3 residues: CASSFFLAGDNEQFF. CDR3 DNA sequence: TGTGCCAGCAGCTTTTTTCTAGCGGGTGACAATGAGCAGTTCTTC.

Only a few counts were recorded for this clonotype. The CDR3 sequence: CAINLGLTDEQYF. The CDR3 DNA reads TGTGCCATCAATTTGGGACTAACCGACGAGCAGTACTTC. This rearrangement joins TRBV10-3 to TRBJ2-7; TRBD2 aligns across 7 bases. The CDR3 spans 13 residues. V trimming: 7 bases; J trimming: 5 bases; junction bases outside the gene matches: 8. Germline loops: CDR1 ENHRY, CDR2 SYGVKD.

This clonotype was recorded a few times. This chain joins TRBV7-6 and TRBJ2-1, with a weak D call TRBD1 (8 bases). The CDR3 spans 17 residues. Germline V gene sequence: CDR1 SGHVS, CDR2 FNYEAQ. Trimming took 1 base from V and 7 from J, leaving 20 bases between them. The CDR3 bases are TGTGCCAGCAGCTTAGTCTCTCCAGCGGGGACAGGAAATGAGCAGTTCTTC. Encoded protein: CASSLVSPAGTGNEQFF.

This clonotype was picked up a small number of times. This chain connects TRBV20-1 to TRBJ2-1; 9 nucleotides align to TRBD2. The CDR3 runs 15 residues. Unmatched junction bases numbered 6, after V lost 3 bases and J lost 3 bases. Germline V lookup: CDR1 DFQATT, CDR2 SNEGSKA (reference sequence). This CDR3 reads CSARPTSGFYNEQFF. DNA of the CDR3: TGCAGTGCTAGGCCGACTAGCGGATTCTACAATGAGCAGTTCTTC.

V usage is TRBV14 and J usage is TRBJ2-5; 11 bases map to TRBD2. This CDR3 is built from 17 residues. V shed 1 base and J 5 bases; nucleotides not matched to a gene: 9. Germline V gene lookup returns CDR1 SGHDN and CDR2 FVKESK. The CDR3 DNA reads TGTGCCAGCAGCCAAGGATTTGCTAGCGGGGGGTTGGAGACCCAGTACTTC. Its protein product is CASSQGFASGGLETQYF.

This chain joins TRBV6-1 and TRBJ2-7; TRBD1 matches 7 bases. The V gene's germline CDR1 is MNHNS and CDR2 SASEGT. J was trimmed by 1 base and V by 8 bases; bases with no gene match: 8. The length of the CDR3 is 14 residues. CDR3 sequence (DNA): TGTGCCAGCCGCGGACAGGACGCTTCCTACGAGCAGTACTTC. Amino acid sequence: CASRGQDASYEQYF.

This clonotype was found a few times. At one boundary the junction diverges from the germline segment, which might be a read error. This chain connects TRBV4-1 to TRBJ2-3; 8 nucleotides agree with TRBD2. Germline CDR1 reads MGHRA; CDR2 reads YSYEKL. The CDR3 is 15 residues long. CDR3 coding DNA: TGCGCCAGCAGCCATGAAAGCGGGAGCATAGATACGCAGTATTTT. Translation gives CASSHESGSIDTQYF.

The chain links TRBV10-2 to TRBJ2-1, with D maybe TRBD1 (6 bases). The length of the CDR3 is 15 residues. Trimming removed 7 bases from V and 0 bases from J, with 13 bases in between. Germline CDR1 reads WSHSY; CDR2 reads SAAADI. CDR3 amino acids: CASKNRVGSYNEQFF. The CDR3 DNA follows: TGCGCCAGCAAGAACAGGGTTGGCTCCTACAATGAGCAGTTCTTC.

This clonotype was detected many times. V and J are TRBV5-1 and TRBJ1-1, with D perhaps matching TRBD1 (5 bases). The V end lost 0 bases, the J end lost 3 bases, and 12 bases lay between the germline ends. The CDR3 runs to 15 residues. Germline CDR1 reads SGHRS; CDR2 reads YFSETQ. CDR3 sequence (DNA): TGCGCCAGCAGCTTGGGACAGTTGACGGACACTGAAGCTTTCTTT. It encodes CASSLGQLTDTEAFF. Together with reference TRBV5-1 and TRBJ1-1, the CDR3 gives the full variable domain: KAGVTQTPRYLIKTRGQQVTLSCSPISGHRSVSWYQQTPGQGLQFLFEYFSETQRNKGNFPGRFSGRQFSNSRSEMNVSTLELGDSALYLCASSLGQLTDTEAFFGQGTRLTVV.

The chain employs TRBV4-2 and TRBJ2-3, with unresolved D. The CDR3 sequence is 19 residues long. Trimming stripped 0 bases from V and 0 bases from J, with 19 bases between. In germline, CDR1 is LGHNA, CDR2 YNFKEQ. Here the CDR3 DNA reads TGTGCCAGCAGCCAAGAGGTCGCTACAGTCATGGGGAGCACAGATACGCAGTATTTT. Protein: CASSQEVATVMGSTDTQYF.

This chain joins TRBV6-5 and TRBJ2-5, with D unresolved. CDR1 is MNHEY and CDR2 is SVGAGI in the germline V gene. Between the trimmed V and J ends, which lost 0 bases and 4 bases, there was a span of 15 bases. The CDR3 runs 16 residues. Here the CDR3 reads CASSYSRLASLETQYF. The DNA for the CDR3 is TGTGCCAGCAGTTACTCGAGGTTGGCTAGTCTAGAGACCCAGTACTTC.

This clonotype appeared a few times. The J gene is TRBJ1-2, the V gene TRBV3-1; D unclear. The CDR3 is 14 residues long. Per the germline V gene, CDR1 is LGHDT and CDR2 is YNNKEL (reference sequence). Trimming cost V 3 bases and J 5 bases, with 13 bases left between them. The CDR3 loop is CASSQATVRYGYTF. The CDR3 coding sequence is TGTGCCAGCAGCCAGGCCACGGTCAGGTATGGCTACACCTTC.